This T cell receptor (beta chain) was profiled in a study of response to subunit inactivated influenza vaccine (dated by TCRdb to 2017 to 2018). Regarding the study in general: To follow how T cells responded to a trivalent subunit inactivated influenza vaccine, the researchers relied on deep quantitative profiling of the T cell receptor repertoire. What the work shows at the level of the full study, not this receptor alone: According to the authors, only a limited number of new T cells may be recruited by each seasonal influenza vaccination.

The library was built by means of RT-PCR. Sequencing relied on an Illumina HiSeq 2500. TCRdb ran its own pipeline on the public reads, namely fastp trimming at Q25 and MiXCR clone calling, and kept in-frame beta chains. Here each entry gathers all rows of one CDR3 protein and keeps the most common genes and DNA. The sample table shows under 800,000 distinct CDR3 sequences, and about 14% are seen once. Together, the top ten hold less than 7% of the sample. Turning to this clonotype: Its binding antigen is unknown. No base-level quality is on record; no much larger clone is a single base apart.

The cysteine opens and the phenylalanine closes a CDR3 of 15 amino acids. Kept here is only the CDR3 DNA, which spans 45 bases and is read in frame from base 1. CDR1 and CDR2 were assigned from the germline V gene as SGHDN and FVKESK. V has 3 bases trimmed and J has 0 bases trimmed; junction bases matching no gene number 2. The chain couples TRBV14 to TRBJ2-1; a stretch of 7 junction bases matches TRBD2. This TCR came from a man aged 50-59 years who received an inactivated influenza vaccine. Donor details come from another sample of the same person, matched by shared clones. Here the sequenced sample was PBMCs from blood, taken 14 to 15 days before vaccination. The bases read TGTGCCAGCAGCCATCGGACTAGCTCCTACAATGAGCAGTTCTTC. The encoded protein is CASSHRTSSYNEQFF.